The TCR beta chain under discussion was sequenced for a study of siplizumab effects on memory and regulatory T cells. The study, taken as a whole, reports: Relative to controls at about 28%, mappable alloreactive CD4+ clones exhibited a mean Treg-derived proportion of under 75% with siplizumab. An assignable phenotype, naive or memory, was missing from roughly 78-96% of proliferating CD4+ or CD8+ clones. It was never confirmed that proliferating Tregs from siplizumab cultures were suppressive.

The V end lost 3 bases, the J end lost 2 bases, and 9 bases lay between the germline ends. The CDR3 extends over 14 amino acids. Per germline, CDR1 SNHLY and CDR2 FYNNEI. About this clone itself: Antigen specificity is unknown.

Only in-frame clones appear in the TCRdb table, and some are missing; sequencing was by immunoSEQ multiplex PCR. The profile shows about 64,000 clones, around 96% of them singletons. This TCR came from a human donor in good health. The rearrangement uses TRBV2 and TRBJ2-3; no reliable D call. Sample: naive CD8+ T cells sorted from blood. CDR3 sequence: CASSDPLDTDTQYF. For the CDR3, the DNA is TGTGCCAGCAGTGATCCTCTAGACACAGATACGCAGTATTTT.